What follows is one T cell receptor beta chain and its context. The antigen this receptor binds is unknown. One base away there is no much larger clone; base qualities are not given. For this chain, trimming is 1 base at the V end and 10 bases at the J end, and the number of junction bases without a gene match is 7. The CDR3 has 15 amino acids, counting the end cysteine and phenylalanine. Kept here is only the CDR3 DNA, which spans 45 bases and is read in frame from base 1. Based on the germline V gene (reference sequence), the CDR1 and CDR2 sequences are SEHNR and FQNEAQ. The data are from a study of blood T cell repertoires in COVID-19 (dated by TCRdb to the early 2020s). Study-wide context: Samples covering the acute and convalescent phases of COVID-19 were provided by collaborators in the United States, Italy and Spain. The material from the prospective study consisted of cDNA or gDNA derived from T cells, B-cell-depleted T cells, or PBMCs. The dataset comprised deeply sampled blood TCRbeta repertoires from subjects exposed to, actively infected with, or recovered from COVID-19. The repertoires were released in a freely available public database intended as a resource for research on the immune response to SARS-CoV-2. Samples were obtained from the ongoing ImmuneRACE study (first 160 participants) and from about 1,300 subjects provided by 6 global collaborators. Where available, HLA class I and class II types were obtained from metadata supplied by the sample provider rather than from assay-based typing. A de-identified subject ID, COVID-19 status, age in years and sex were almost always included in the sample metadata.

Each collaborating institution followed its own protocols to collect whole blood in K2EDTA tubes. For TCRbeta analysis, collaborator samples were shipped as frozen whole blood, as isolated PBMCs, or as DNA extracted from either sample type. The immunoSEQ Assay, a bias-controlled multiplex PCR, was used to amplify TCRbeta CDR3 regions from genomic DNA. Processing in the source paper ran as follows. The number of nucleated cells in each sample was estimated by amplification of reference gene primers within the assay. Sequence reads were collapsed and filtered to measure the absolute abundance of every unique TCRbeta CDR3 rearrangement. For each sample, productive Simpson clonality was calculated by taking the square root of Simpson's diversity index across productive rearrangements. TCRdb retrieved this table from immuneACCESS and kept in-frame rearrangements only. Not all clones are present; in checked studies, unresolved V genes account for under half, and no reason is known for the remainder. Clonal size and the V and J genes are those of that table, whereas D and trimming came from the DNA. This sample holds tens of thousands of clones; 70% to 90% were observed only once. The ten largest make up under 4% of the sample.

The paper as a whole reports these results and caveats: Clinical and demographic metadata were provided uncurated, with the amount varying by source and participant.

The receptor's source is a man between 65 and 79 years old with acute or convalescent COVID-19. Source material: peripheral blood. The rearranged segments are TRBV7-9 and TRBJ1-6; 7 bases in between match TRBD1. The nucleotide sequence is TGTGCCAGCAGCTTAGACCGGGACAGAAAATCACCCCTCCACTTT. Its coded protein is CASSLDRDRKSPLHF. With all but the CDR3 taken from the reference TRBV7-9 and TRBJ1-6 genes, the full variable domain is: DTGVSQNPRHKITKRGQNVTFRCDPISEHNRLYWYRQTLGQGPEFLTYFQNEAQLEKSRLLSDRFSAERPKGSFSTLEIQRTEQGDSAMYLCASSLDRDRKSPLHFGNGTRLTVT.